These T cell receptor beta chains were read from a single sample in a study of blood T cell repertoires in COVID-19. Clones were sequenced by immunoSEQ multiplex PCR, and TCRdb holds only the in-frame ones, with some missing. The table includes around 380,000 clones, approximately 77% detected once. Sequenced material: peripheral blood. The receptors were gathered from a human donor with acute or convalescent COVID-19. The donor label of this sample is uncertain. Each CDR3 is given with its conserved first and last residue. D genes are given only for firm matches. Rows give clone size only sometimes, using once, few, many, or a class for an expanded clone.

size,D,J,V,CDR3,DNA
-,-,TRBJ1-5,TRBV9,CASSGSDVYQPQHF,TGTGCCAGCAGCGGGAGTGATGTTTATCAGCCCCAGCATTTT
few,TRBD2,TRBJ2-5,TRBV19,CASSRTSRETQYF,TGTGCCAGTAGCCGGACTAGCAGGGAGACCCAGTACTTC
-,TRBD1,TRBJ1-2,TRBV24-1,CAALTGHGGGYTF,TGTGCCGCCCTGACAGGGCACGGGGGTGGCTACACCTTC
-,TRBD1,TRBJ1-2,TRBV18,CASSPGTGATIYGYTF,TGTGCCAGCTCACCTGGGACAGGGGCCACTATCTATGGCTACACCTTC
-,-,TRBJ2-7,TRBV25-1,CASSGGGVYEQYF,TGTGCCAGCAGTGGAGGGGGAGTATACGAGCAGTACTTC
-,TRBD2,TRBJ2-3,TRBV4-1,CASSQYLTHRGVSTDTQYF,TGCGCCAGCAGCCAATATCTGACTCACCGGGGGGTAAGCACAGATACGCAGTATTTT
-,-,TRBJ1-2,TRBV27,CASRNRVLDGYTF,TGTGCCAGCCGTAACAGGGTTCTAGATGGCTACACCTTC
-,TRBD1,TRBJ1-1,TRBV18,CASSRTGGETASPQEAFF,TGTGCCAGCTCACGAACAGGGGGCGAGACCGCGAGTCCTCAAGAAGCTTTCTTT
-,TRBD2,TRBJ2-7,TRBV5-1,CASSHWTSGPTYEQYF,TGCGCCAGCAGCCACTGGACTAGCGGGCCTACCTACGAGCAGTACTTC
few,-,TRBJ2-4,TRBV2,CASSSVGMRHLAKNIQYF,TGTGCCAGCAGCAGTGTTGGTATGAGACATCTAGCCAAAAACATTCAGTACTTC
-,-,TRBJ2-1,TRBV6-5,CASSDRGAGYNEQFF,TGTGCCAGCAGCGATCGGGGGGCGGGGTACAATGAGCAGTTCTTC
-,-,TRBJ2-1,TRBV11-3,CASSLGASPSNEQFF,TGTGCCAGCAGCTTAGGGGCTAGCCCCTCCAATGAGCAGTTCTTC
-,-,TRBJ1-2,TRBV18,CASSPSARATGYTF,TGTGCCAGCTCACCATCGGCCAGGGCGACCGGCTACACCTTC
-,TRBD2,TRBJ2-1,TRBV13,CASSSTTSGNPGNEQFF,TGTGCCAGCAGCTCCACGACTAGCGGGAACCCCGGAAATGAGCAGTTCTTC
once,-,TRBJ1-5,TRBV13,CARLGQPQHF,TGTGCCAGGCTCGGTCAGCCCCAGCATTTT
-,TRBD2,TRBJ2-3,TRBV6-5,CASSYRRGVREYF,TGTGCCAGCAGTTACCGGCGGGGGGTACGGGAGTATTTT
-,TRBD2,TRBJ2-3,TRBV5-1,CASKLAGDTAAQYF,TGCGCCAGCAAACTAGCGGGAGATACGGCGGCGCAGTATTTT
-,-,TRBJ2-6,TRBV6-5,CASRQQGTGANVLTF,TGTGCCAGCAGACAACAGGGCACTGGGGCCAACGTCCTGACTTTC
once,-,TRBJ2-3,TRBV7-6,CASSSQLPGTDTQYF,TGTGCCAGCAGCTCACAACTACCGGGCACAGATACGCAGTATTTT
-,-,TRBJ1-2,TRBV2,CASSERAGNDIGYTF,TGTGCCAGCAGTGAAAGGGCAGGGAACGATATAGGCTACACCTTC
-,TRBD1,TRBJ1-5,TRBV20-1,CSASTGGASNQPQHF,TGCAGTGCTAGTACAGGGGGCGCGAGCAATCAGCCCCAGCATTTT
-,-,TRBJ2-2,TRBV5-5,CASSLGGGEMNTGELFF,TGTGCCAGCAGCTTGGGGGGAGGCGAAATGAACACCGGGGAGCTGTTTTTT
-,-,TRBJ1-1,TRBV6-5,CASRPRVPLNTEAFF,TGTGCCAGCAGACCTCGAGTGCCACTGAACACTGAAGCTTTCTTT
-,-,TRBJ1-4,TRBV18,CASSPQGKGKLFF,TGTGCCAGCTCACCTCAGGGGAAGGGGAAACTGTTTTTT
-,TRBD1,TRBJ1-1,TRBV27,CASSLWGQGIPNTEAFF,TGTGCCAGCAGTTTATGGGGACAGGGGATTCCGAACACTGAAGCTTTCTTT
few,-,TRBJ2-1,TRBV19,CASSPGAGRAGYNEQFF,TGTGCCAGTAGTCCCGGGGCAGGACGAGCGGGTTACAATGAGCAGTTCTTC
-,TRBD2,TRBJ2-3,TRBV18,CASSLLAARQTDTQYF,TGTGCCAGCTCGCTACTAGCGGCCCGGCAGACAGATACGCAGTATTTT
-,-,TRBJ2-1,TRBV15,CATSSSLNNEQFF,TGTGCCACCAGCTCCTCCTTAAACAATGAGCAGTTCTTC
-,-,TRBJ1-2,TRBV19,CASSIDGGGSRYTF,TGTGCCAGTAGTATAGATGGGGGCGGTTCTCGCTACACCTTC
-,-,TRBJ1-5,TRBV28,CASSYKYSNQPQHF,TGTGCCAGCAGTTACAAATATAGCAATCAGCCCCAGCATTTT
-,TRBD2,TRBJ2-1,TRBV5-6,CASSLVPGGPYNEQFF,TGTGCCAGCAGCTTGGTACCGGGAGGTCCCTACAATGAGCAGTTCTTC
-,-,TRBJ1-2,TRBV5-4,CASSPGGRMDYGYTF,TGTGCCAGCAGCCCCGGGGGGAGAATGGACTATGGCTACACCTTC
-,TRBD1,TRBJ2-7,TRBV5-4,CASYFRDREQEQYF,TGTGCCAGCTATTTCCGGGACAGGGAGCAGGAGCAGTACTTC
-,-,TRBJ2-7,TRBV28,CASSLGGAAYEQYF,TGTGCCAGCAGTTTAGGGGGGGCGGCCTACGAGCAGTACTTC
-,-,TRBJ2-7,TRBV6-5,CASRGTYEQYF,TGTGCCAGCCGGGGGACCTACGAGCAGTACTTC
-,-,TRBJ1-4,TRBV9,CASSVAGYGEKLFF,TGTGCCAGCAGCGTAGCAGGGTATGGTGAAAAACTGTTTTTT
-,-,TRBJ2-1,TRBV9,CASGGRGAGLDEQFF,TGTGCCAGCGGGGGACGCGGGGCCGGATTGGATGAGCAGTTCTTC
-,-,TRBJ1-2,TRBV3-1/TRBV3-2,CASSQVNGAGYGYTF,TGTGCCAGCAGCCAAGTCAACGGTGCCGGCTATGGCTACACCTTC
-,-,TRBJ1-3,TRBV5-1,CASSPWTAGNTIYF,TGCGCCAGCAGCCCGTGGACAGCTGGAAACACCATATATTTT
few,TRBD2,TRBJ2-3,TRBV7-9,CASSLGVGTRLSSDTQYF,TGTGCCAGCAGCTTAGGTGTCGGGACTAGACTTTCCTCAGATACGCAGTATTTT
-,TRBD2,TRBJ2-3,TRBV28,CASSRGLAGGEDTQYF,TGTGCCAGCAGCCGAGGACTAGCGGGGGGAGAAGATACGCAGTATTTT
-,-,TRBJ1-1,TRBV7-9,CASSSQGRLNTEAFF,TGTGCCAGCAGCTCACAGGGTAGGCTGAACACTGAAGCTTTCTTT
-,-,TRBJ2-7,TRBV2,CASSEGGQWILYEQYF,TGTGCCAGCAGTGAGGGTGGACAGTGGATACTCTACGAGCAGTACTTC
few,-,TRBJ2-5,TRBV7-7,CASSLAGGPSTQETQYF,TGTGCCAGCAGCTTAGCGGGGGGTCCCTCCACTCAAGAGACCCAGTACTTC
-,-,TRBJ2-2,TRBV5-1,CASSTQGGTGELFF,TGCGCCAGCAGTACTCAAGGGGGCACCGGGGAGCTGTTTTTT
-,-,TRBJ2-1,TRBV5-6,CASSLFSGSYNEQFF,TGTGCCAGCAGCTTGTTTAGCGGTTCCTACAATGAGCAGTTCTTC
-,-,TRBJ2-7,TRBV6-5,CASRRSEWYEQYF,TGTGCCAGCAGGAGGTCAGAGTGGTACGAGCAGTACTTC
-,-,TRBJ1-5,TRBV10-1,CATYRNREGQPQHF,TGCGCCACGTATAGGAACAGGGAAGGTCAGCCCCAGCATTTT
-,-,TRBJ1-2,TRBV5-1,CASSPIQGRGNYGYTF,TGCGCCAGCAGCCCCATACAGGGTAGAGGGAACTATGGCTACACCTTC
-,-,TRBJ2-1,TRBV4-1,CASSQDLRPSEQFF,TGCGCCAGCAGCCAAGATTTGCGTCCTTCCGAGCAGTTCTTC
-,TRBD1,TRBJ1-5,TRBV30,CAWSPRGDRRPQHF,TGTGCCTGGAGCCCTAGAGGGGACAGGCGGCCCCAGCATTTT
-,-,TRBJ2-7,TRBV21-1,CAIPLAGVSEDEQYF,TGTGCCATTCCCCTAGCGGGAGTAAGTGAGGACGAGCAGTACTTC
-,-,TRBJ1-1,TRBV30,CAWSVIRGTEAFF,TGTGCCTGGAGTGTGATCAGGGGCACTGAAGCTTTCTTT
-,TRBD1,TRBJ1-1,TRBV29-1,CSTYRGTEAFF,TGCAGCACTTACAGGGGCACTGAAGCTTTCTTT